The 14 T cell receptor beta chains listed next were all sequenced from one sample in a study of Ad26.COV2.S vaccination and SARS-CoV-2 variants. Noted treatment: 19 received Ad26.COV2.S at low or high dose, single or two shots; roughly 5 received placebo; per-sample allocation not given. Specimens were obtained on day 63 following the first vaccine or placebo injection. TCRdb's table, derived via immunoSEQ multiplex PCR, lists solely in-frame clones and lacks some. The sample has roughly 320,000 clones; about 86% are singletons. Sequenced material: peripheral blood, taken in a trial of Ad26.COV2.S vaccine versus placebo. The origin of the receptors is a person between 18 and 59 years old who received the Ad26.COV2.S COVID-19 vaccine or a placebo.

A note on this clone: The sample has other DNA sequences that encode this CDR3 too. The rearrangement joins TRBV7-2 to TRBJ1-3; 7 positions match TRBD1. With 7 bases clipped from V and 1 base from J, the junction kept 1 base outside the gene matches. The CDR3 runs to 13 residues. CDR1 is SGHTA, CDR2 FQGNSA, per germline. The CDR3, as DNA: TGTGCCAGCACACAGGGGTCTGGAAACACCATATATTTT. Amino acids: CASTQGSGNTIYF.

The chain recombines TRBV6-6 with TRBJ1-2, with D unclear. Germline V gene lookup returns CDR1 MNHNY and CDR2 SVGAGI (reference sequence). This CDR3 comprises 15 residues. The V end lost 0 bases, the J end lost 5 bases, and 13 bases lay between the germline ends. The CDR3 DNA reads as TGTGCCAGCAGTTACTCGAGGACGGAAGCGTATGGCTACACCTTC. It encodes CASSYSRTEAYGYTF.

This clone was found a few times. The gene calls are TRBV5-6 and TRBJ1-5, with D unresolved. The CDR3 is 12 amino acids. Germline V gene data show CDR1 as SGHDT and CDR2 as YYEEEE. V dropped 4 bases and J dropped 3 bases, with 5 bases sitting between them. The CDR3 DNA sequence: TGTGCCAGCAGCCGATTCAATCAGCCCCAGCATTTT. Encoded protein: CASSRFNQPQHF.

The chain links TRBV9 to TRBJ2-3; D possibly corresponds to TRBD1 (5 bases). Germline V CDR1 and CDR2: SGDLS, YYNGEE. Trimming took 0 bases from V and 4 from J, leaving 9 bases between them. The CDR3 spans 14 residues. CDR3 amino acids: CASSVVGAADTQYF. DNA of the CDR3: TGTGCCAGCAGCGTAGTTGGGGCGGCAGATACGCAGTATTTT.

The chain carries TRBV19 and TRBJ1-1, with 8 bases fitting TRBD1. CDR1 and CDR2 from the germline V gene are LNHDA and SQIVND (reference sequence). The CDR3 length is 13 residues. Trimming at V came to 6 bases and at J to 5 bases, leaving 5 bases not matched to a gene. As DNA, the CDR3 is TGTGCCAGTAGCCCAGACAGGGGTACTGAAGCTTTCTTT. It specifies CASSPDRGTEAFF.

The rearrangement uses TRBV4-1 and TRBJ2-3; TRBD1 might be the D (6 bases). CDR3 length equals 18 residues. From germline, CDR1 is MGHRA and CDR2 YSYEKL. The germline V and J ends were trimmed by 1 base and 0 bases, with 17 bases remaining between them. The CDR3 loop is CASSQVGIQGLSTDTQYF. CDR3 nucleotides: TGCGCCAGCAGCCAAGTAGGGATACAGGGCCTAAGCACAGATACGCAGTATTTT.

This clone was counted once. One end of the junction fails to match germline, which may point to a read error. V is TRBV3-1 (or the pseudogene TRBV3-2) and J is TRBJ1-3; the D is unclear. Germline CDR1 reads LGHDT; CDR2 reads YNNKEL (reference sequence). This CDR3 has 11 residues. The DNA for the CDR3 is TGTGCCAGCAGTCAAGGAAACATCATATATTTT. This codes for CASSQGNIIYF.

This chain uses TRBV19 with TRBJ2-2; D not certain. V was trimmed by 0 bases and J by 5 bases, leaving 25 bases between them. Looked up from germline, CDR1 is LNHDA and CDR2 is SQIVND (reference sequence). The CDR3 has 20 amino acids. The CDR3 bases are TGTGCCAGTAGTATAGATCAGGATCGGGCAGCCGGTCATGCGACCGGGGAGCTGTTTTTT. It specifies CASSIDQDRAAGHATGELFF.

The chain is built from TRBV7-2 and TRBJ2-7, with D possibly matching TRBD1 (5 bases). Per germline, CDR1 SGHTA and CDR2 FQGNSA. The CDR3 runs to 13 residues. V gave up 4 bases and J gave up 3 bases, with 10 bases separating them. In DNA form, the CDR3 reads TGTGCCAGCAGCTGGGGCGGCAACTACGAGCAGTACTTC. It codes for CASSWGGNYEQYF.

This chain uses TRBV7-8 with TRBJ2-6; TRBD1 aligns across 9 bases. Germline CDR1 is SGHVS and CDR2 is FQNEAQ. After removal of 5 bases from V and 0 bases from J, the junction contained 8 bases not matched to a gene. This CDR3 is built from 18 residues. CDR3 DNA: TGTGCCAGCAGCCGACAGGGGGGCGCGGGCTCTGGGGCCAACGTCCTGACTTTC. This translates into CASSRQGGAGSGANVLTF.

This chain connects TRBV14 to TRBJ1-6; 7 bases match TRBD1. This CDR3 is built from 15 residues. Germline assignment: CDR1 SGHDN and CDR2 FVKESK. V lost 0 bases to trimming and J lost 9 bases; unmatched junction nucleotides: 5. CDR3 in amino acids: CASSQDVAGGSPLHF. CDR3 DNA sequence: TGTGCCAGCAGCCAAGATGTGGCAGGGGGTTCACCCCTCCACTTT.

This clone was observed many times. The genes are TRBV4-1 and TRBJ1-1; D gene unclear. This CDR3 is 14 amino acids long. Trimming left V 2 bases short and J 1 base short, with 8 bases between. The germline V gene encodes CDR1 MGHRA and CDR2 YSYEKL. CDR3 coding DNA: TGCGCCAGCAGCCAACCCAGCCAGAACACTGAAGCTTTCTTT. This sequence encodes CASSQPSQNTEAFF.

V gene TRBV6-2 or TRBV6-3 combines with J gene TRBJ2-2; the D gene is possibly TRBD1 (5 bases). The CDR3 runs 15 residues. Germline V gene data show CDR1 as MNHEY and CDR2 as SVGEGT. The ends were cut back, 5 bases at V and 6 bases at J, with 16 bases in the middle. The CDR3 protein is CASSLRPGIAGELFF. The DNA for the CDR3 is TGTGCCAGCAGTCTCAGACCAGGGATCGCCGGGGAGCTGTTTTTT.

The chain combines TRBV18 with TRBJ1-2; no firm D call. Germline V CDR1 and CDR2: KGHSH, LQKENI. The V and J ends lost 3 bases and 5 bases respectively, with 22 bases between them. The CDR3 loop spans 17 amino acids. CDR3 bases: TGTGCCAGCTCACCGGGCGGACCGCCTGTTGGAGAATATGGCTACACCTTC. It yields the protein CASSPGGPPVGEYGYTF.